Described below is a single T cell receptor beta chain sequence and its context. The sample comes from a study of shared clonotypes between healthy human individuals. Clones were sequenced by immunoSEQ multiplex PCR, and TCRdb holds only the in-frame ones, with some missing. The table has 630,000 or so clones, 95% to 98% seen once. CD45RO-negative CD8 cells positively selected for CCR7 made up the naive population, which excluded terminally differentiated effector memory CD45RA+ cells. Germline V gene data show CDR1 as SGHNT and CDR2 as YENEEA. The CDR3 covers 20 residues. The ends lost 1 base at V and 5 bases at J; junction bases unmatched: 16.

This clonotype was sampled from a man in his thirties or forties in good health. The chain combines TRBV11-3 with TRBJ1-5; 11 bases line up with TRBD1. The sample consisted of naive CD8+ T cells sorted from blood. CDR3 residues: CASSLVRDRGVKWVDQPQHF. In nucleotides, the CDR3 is TGTGCCAGCAGCTTAGTCCGGGACAGGGGGGTAAAGTGGGTCGATCAGCCCCAGCATTTT.